This T cell receptor (beta chain) is drawn from a study of CXCR3-negative and CXCR3-positive naive CD8 T cells. Study-wide results and caveats: TRB CDR3s of CXCR3-positive naive cells were more hydrophobic than those of CXCR3-negative naive cells.

Germline V lookup: CDR1 SGHTA, CDR2 FQGTGA. This CDR3 spans 15 amino acids. The libraries of TRB cDNA were constructed through 5' RACE using UMI labels. TCRdb processed the 5' RACE reads again and assigns one entry to each CDR3 protein, with no DNA. With about 50,000 distinct CDR3 sequences in the sample, the ten largest clones hold approximately 0.52%. As to this clonotype: As yet, its antigen is unknown.

J is TRBJ2-1 and V is TRBV7-3; TCRdb lists TRBD1, though no DNA is available to test this call. The specimen was naive CXCR3+ CD8+ T cells from blood. As for subset: CD45RO-CCR7+CD27+CD95- naive CD8+ T cells expressing CXCR3 (TNR3+). This sequence originates from a human donor in good health. Some clones in this sample may be carry-over from other donors' samples. The CDR3 loop is CASSSGASLGNEQFF.